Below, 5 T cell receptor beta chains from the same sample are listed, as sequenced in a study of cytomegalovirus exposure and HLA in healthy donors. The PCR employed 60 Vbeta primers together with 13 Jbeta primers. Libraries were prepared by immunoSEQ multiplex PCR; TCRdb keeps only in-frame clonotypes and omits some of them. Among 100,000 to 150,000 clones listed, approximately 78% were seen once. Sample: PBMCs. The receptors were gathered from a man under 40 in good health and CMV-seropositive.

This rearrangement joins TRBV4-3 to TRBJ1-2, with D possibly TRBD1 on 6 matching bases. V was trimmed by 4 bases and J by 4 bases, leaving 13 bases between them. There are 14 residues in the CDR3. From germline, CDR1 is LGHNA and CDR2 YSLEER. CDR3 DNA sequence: TGCGCCAGCAGCCCAGCGGACAGCCCCTATGGCTACACCTTC. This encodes CASSPADSPYGYTF.

CDR3 amino acids: CASSLAGGQETQYF. The CDR3 region has the DNA TGTGCCAGCAGCTTAGCGGGGGGACAAGAGACCCAGTACTTC. V and J are TRBV7-2 and TRBJ2-5, with a weak D call TRBD2 (6 bases). The CDR3 has 14 amino acids. Germline CDR1 is SGHTA and CDR2 is FQGNSA. V dropped 0 bases and J dropped 2 bases, with 7 bases sitting between them. Complete variable domain (other parts from reference TRBV7-2 and TRBJ2-5): GAGVSQSPSNKVTEKGKDVELRCDPISGHTALYWYRQSLGQGLEFLIYFQGNSAPDKSGLPSDRFSAERTGGSVSTLTIQRTQQEDSAVYLCASSLAGGQETQYFGPGTRLLVL.

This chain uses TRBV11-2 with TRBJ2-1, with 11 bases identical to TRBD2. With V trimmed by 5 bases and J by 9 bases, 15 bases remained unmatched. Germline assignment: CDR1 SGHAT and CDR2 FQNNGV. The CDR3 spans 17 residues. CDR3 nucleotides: TGTGCCAGCAGCGCGACGATTGACACTAGCGGGAGTGGTGAGCAGTTCTTC. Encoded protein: CASSATIDTSGSGEQFF.

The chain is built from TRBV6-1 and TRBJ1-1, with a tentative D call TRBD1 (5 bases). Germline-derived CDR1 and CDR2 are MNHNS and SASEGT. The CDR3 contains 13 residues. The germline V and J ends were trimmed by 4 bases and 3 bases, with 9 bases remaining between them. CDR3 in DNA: TGTGCCAGCAGTGTCAGGGTGGACACTGAAGCTTTCTTT. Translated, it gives CASSVRVDTEAFF.

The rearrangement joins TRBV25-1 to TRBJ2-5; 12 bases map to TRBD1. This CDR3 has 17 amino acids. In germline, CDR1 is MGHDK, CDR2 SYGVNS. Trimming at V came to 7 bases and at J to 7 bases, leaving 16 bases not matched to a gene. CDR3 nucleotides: TGTGCCAGCAACCCTAGGGAGGGACAGGGGGCCTTGGTGACCCAGTACTTC. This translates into CASNPREGQGALVTQYF.